The next 13 T cell receptor beta chains were all read from a single sample in a study of a mutant IDH1 vaccine in newly diagnosed glioma. These receptors have no known antigen. The table came from immunoSEQ multiplex PCR; TCRdb's copy has only in-frame clones and leaves some out. The table has around 31,000 clones, 81% seen once. Time point in this sample: week 35, safety follow-up. In every dose of vaccine, 300 ug of mutant IDH1 20-mer peptide was given alongside topical imiquimod. The sample here was PBMCs, taken from a glioma patient whose treatment included an IDH1 peptide vaccine. Every receptor here comes from a man aged 25 to 40 with glioma.

The rearrangement uses TRBV29-1 and TRBJ2-2; 13 nucleotides match TRBD2. Germline CDR1 SQVTM, CDR2 ANQGSEA. With V trimmed by 6 bases and J by 5 bases, 6 bases remained unmatched. This CDR3 spans 15 amino acids. CDR3 loop: CSVGTSGMETGELFF. The CDR3 region has the DNA TGCAGCGTCGGGACTAGCGGGATGGAAACCGGGGAGCTGTTTTTT.

The chain is built from TRBV6-5 and TRBJ2-7; 9 bases line up with TRBD1. Trimming took 6 bases from V and 3 from J; bases not matched to a gene: 9. Germline V gene data show CDR1 as MNHEY and CDR2 as SVGAGI. The CDR3 spans 15 residues. The CDR3 DNA follows: TGTGCCAGCAGCTACACAGGGGGCGAGTTCTACGAGCAGTACTTC. It codes for CASSYTGGEFYEQYF.

V and J are TRBV9 and TRBJ1-2, with 8 bases fitting TRBD1. Unmatched junction bases numbered 4, after V lost 3 bases and J lost 3 bases. The CDR3 length is 14 residues. Germline values: CDR1 SGDLS, CDR2 YYNGEE. For the CDR3, the DNA is TGTGCCAGCAGCGCCGACAGGGGCGACTATGGCTACACCTTC. Translated, it gives CASSADRGDYGYTF.

The chain recombines TRBV19 with TRBJ1-2; 7 bases map to TRBD1. V shed 6 bases and J 4 bases; nucleotides not matched to a gene: 5. This CDR3 has 13 amino acids. Germline CDR1 and CDR2: LNHDA and SQIVND (reference sequence). CDR3 in amino acids: CASSYGQAYGYTF. In nucleotides, the CDR3 is TGTGCCAGTAGCTACGGACAGGCCTATGGCTACACCTTC. The full variable domain, with the rest looked up from reference TRBV19 and TRBJ1-2, is DGGITQSPKYLFRKEGQNVTLSCEQNLNHDAMYWYRQDPGQGLRLIYYSQIVNDFQKGDIAEGYSVSREKKESFPLTVTSAQKNPTAFYLCASSYGQAYGYTFGSGTRLTVV.

This clone has a single count. This rearrangement joins TRBV19 to TRBJ2-3; 7 bases match TRBD2. V shed 1 base and J 6 bases; nucleotides not matched to a gene: 7. This CDR3 is 15 amino acids long. The germline V gene has CDR1 LNHDA and CDR2 SQIVND (reference sequence). The CDR3 DNA reads TGTGCCAGTAGTATAGTGGGAGGGATGAGGGATACGCAGTATTTT. This translates into CASSIVGGMRDTQYF.

The table lists this clone with a count of one. V and J are TRBV7-8 and TRBJ2-5; D unresolved. V was pared by 5 bases and J by 2 bases, with 6 bases between. CDR1 and CDR2 from the germline V gene are SGHVS and FQNEAQ. The CDR3 spans 12 residues. The CDR3 reads CASSPIQETQYF. Here the CDR3 DNA reads TGTGCCAGCAGCCCCATTCAAGAGACCCAGTACTTC.

The V call is TRBV4-1, the J call TRBJ1-5; D unclear. Germline assignment: CDR1 MGHRA and CDR2 YSYEKL. CDR3 length equals 14 residues. Trimming took off 1 base at V and 7 bases at J, with 11 bases between the two ends. CDR3 sequence (DNA): TGCGCCAGCAGCCAAGGTCAAGGAGAACAGCCCCAGCATTTT. It is translated as CASSQGQGEQPQHF.

The rearrangement links TRBV19 to TRBJ2-6; D is ambiguous. Per germline, CDR1 LNHDA and CDR2 SQIVND (reference sequence). V was pared by 4 bases and J by 0 bases, with 7 bases between. CDR3 length: 15 residues. This chain's CDR3 is CASSNWGSGANVLTF. The CDR3 region has the DNA TGTGCCAGTAGTAATTGGGGCTCTGGGGCCAACGTCCTGACTTTC.

The genes are TRBV5-1 and TRBJ2-7, with D possibly TRBD2 on 6 matching bases. The germline gives CDR1 SGHRS, CDR2 YFSETQ. V was trimmed by 0 bases and J by 7 bases, leaving 17 bases between them. This CDR3 is 15 amino acids long. CDR3: CASSLAGLPSGEQYF. CDR3 DNA sequence: TGCGCCAGCAGCTTGGCGGGACTCCCCTCCGGAGAGCAGTACTTC.

This clone was seen more than once but under ten times. CDR3 nucleotides: TGTGCCAGCAGTTACGGGTGGGGCAGCCTGAACACTGAAGCTTTCTTT. Its protein is CASSYGWGSLNTEAFF. The chain is built from TRBV6-5 and TRBJ1-1; TRBD1 is a possible D gene (5 bases). Germline CDR1 reads MNHEY; CDR2 reads SVGAGI. The CDR3 loop spans 16 amino acids. V was pared by 2 bases and J by 0 bases, with 13 bases between.

CDR3 loop: CASSQVQGANQPQHF. The CDR3 coding sequence is TGCGCCAGCAGCCAAGTTCAGGGGGCAAATCAGCCCCAGCATTTT. This chain links TRBV4-1 with TRBJ1-5; TRBD1 matches at 8 bases. Looked up from germline, CDR1 is MGHRA and CDR2 is YSYEKL. V was pared by 1 base and J by 4 bases, with 3 bases of the junction left unmatched. This CDR3 contains 15 residues.

The chain employs TRBV25-1 and TRBJ1-5; 8 nucleotides match TRBD1. V lost 6 bases to trimming and J lost 2 bases; unmatched junction nucleotides: 0. The germline V gene encodes CDR1 MGHDK and CDR2 SYGVNS. The CDR3 is 13 amino acids. CDR3 in amino acids: CASRGQGNQPQHF. The CDR3, as DNA: TGTGCCAGCAGGGGACAGGGCAATCAGCCCCAGCATTTT.

The gene calls are TRBV7-6 and TRBJ1-1; maybe TRBD1 (5 bases). Trimming removed 3 bases from V and 1 base from J, with 12 bases in between. Germline CDR1 and CDR2: SGHVS and FNYEAQ. The CDR3 totals 15 residues. This CDR3 reads CASSFGTSGNTEAFF. The CDR3 nucleotides are TGTGCCAGCAGCTTCGGGACCTCGGGGAACACTGAAGCTTTCTTT. Full variable domain (remainder filled in from reference TRBV7-6 and TRBJ1-1): GAGVSQSPRYKVTKRGQDVALRCDPISGHVSLYWYRQALGQGPEFLTYFNYEAQQDKSGLPNDRFSAERPEGSISTLTIQRTEQRDSAMYRCASSFGTSGNTEAFFGQGTRLTVV.